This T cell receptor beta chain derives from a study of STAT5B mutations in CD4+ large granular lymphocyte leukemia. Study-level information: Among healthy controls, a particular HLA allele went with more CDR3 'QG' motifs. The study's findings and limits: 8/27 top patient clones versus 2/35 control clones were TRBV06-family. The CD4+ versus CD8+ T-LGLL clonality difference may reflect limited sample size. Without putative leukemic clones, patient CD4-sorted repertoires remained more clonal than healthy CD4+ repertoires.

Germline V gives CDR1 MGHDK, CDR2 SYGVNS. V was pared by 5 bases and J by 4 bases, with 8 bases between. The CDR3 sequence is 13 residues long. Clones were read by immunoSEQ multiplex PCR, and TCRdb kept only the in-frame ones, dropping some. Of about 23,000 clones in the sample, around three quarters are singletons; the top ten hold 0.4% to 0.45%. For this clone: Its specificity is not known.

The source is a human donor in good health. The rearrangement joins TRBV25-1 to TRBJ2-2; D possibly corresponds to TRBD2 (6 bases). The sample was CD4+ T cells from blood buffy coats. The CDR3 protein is CASSRESTGELFF. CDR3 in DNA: TGTGCCAGCAGTCGGGAGAGCACCGGGGAGCTGTTTTTT.